Only a few counts were recorded for the clone carrying this T cell receptor (beta chain). CDR3 length: 15 residues. V lost 4 bases and J 3 bases, leaving 15 bases between the germline ends. Germline V gene data show CDR1 as LGHNA and CDR2 as YSLEER. Primers used in a second PCR of roughly 7 to 12 cycles were a sample-barcoded 5' primer and a J-beta primer mix. TCRdb re-derived calls from the 5' RACE reads in MiXCR, one entry per CDR3 protein. Among hundreds of thousands of distinct CDR3 sequences listed, around 48% were seen once. This sample was included in a study of blood T cells in healthy people across ages.

The sequence was obtained from an older woman in good health. The chain uses TRBV4-3 and TRBJ1-2; D gene unclear. Input material: blood. The CDR3 nucleotides read TGCGCCAGCAGCCCCTCGGCGGGCGCGGACTATGGCTACACCTTC. It translates to CASSPSAGADYGYTF.